Given below is one T cell receptor beta chain in context. Its target is unknown. TCRdb's copy holds only in-frame clones and misses some; the assay was immunoSEQ multiplex PCR. The data show roughly 150,000 clones, with about 83% seen just once and about 1% held by the top ten. The CDR3 loop spans 14 amino acids. The V gene end was trimmed by 8 bases and the J gene end by 3 bases; junction bases not matched to a gene: 8. Germline CDR1 and CDR2: WSHSY and SAAADI. The data belong to a study of T cell responses to AZD1222 COVID-19 vaccine. Second-dose intervals of approximately 4 or approximately 12 weeks were pooled. Study observations and caveats: In a largely white British group with more females than males, clonal diversity was possibly underestimated.

This sequence was found in an adult who received the AZD1222 COVID-19 vaccine. Specimen: peripheral blood, collected 28 days after the second AZD1222 dose. The chain is built from TRBV10-2 and TRBJ2-7; 9 bases are a match to TRBD1. The CDR3 reads CASAGTGNVYEQYF. CDR3 coding DNA: TGCGCCAGCGCCGGGACAGGGAATGTCTACGAGCAGTACTTC.